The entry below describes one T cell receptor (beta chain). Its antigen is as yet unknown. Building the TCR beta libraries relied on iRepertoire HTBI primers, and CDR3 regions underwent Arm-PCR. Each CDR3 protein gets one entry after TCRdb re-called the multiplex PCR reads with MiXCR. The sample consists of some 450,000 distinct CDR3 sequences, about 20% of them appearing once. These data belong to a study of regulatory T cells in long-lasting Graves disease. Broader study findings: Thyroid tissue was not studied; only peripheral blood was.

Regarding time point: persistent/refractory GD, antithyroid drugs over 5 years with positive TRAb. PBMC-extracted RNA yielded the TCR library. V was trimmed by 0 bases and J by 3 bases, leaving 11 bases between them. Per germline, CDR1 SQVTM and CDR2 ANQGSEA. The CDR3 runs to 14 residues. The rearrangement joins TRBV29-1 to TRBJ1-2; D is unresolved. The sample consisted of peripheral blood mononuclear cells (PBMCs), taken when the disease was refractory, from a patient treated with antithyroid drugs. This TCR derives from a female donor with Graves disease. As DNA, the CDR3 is TGCAGCGTTGAAGAGGGGAACTACTACTATGGCTACACCTTC. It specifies CSVEEGNYYYGYTF.